This T cell receptor beta chain was identified during a study of T cell repertoires in ileal Crohn's disease. Across the study: Patients had a median approximately 8-year disease duration, and approximately 35% were active smokers.

In germline, CDR1 is SGHRS, CDR2 YFSETQ. This CDR3 region has 15 residues. V was pared by 0 bases and J by 6 bases, with 13 bases between. Some clones are missing from TCRdb's copy, which holds only in-frame ones; the method was immunoSEQ multiplex PCR. The sample has more than 11,000 clones, roughly 80% seen once. Turning to this clone: Its antigen remains unknown.

The time point: inflamed ileum from the surgical specimen. Study results and limitations: Mucosal expansions were suggested to be mainly CD8 T cells.

Input material: ileal tissue. The clonotype comes from an adult with Crohn's disease. V is TRBV5-1 and J is TRBJ1-5, with D perhaps TRBD1 (5 bases). The CDR3 sequence: CASSLDGGDGQPQHF. CDR3 coding DNA: TGCGCCAGCAGCTTGGATGGGGGGGATGGTCAGCCCCAGCATTTT.